This T cell receptor beta chain is from a study of T-cell memory formation after mild COVID-19. Findings and caveats of the study: Clones which contracted sat mainly in CM and EM if CD4+, and in EMRA if CD8+. For second-wave clones that peaked at day 37, SARS-CoV-2 specificity went unverified. The appearance of some responding clones in pre-infection memory suggested that cross-reactive memory joined.

Trimming took off 4 bases at V and 9 bases at J, with 10 bases between the two ends. Germline V gives CDR1 SNHLY, CDR2 FYNNEI. The CDR3 loop spans 12 amino acids. This clonotype has more than one count but fewer than ten. Its antigen is unidentified. TCRdb used MiXCR to reprocess the 5' RACE reads, holding one entry per CDR3 protein. The data hold 350,000 or so distinct CDR3 sequences, with over 10% observed a single time. This TCR derives from a man between 18 and 35 years old who had mild COVID-19 (a few samples of this study predate the infection). Cell type and time point are not known. The sequenced sample consisted of PBMCs or a T cell subset sorted from them (not recorded which). The chain links TRBV2 to TRBJ2-1; the D gene is possibly TRBD2 (6 bases). This CDR3 reads CASSGLGGEQFF. The CDR3, as DNA: TGTGCCAGCAGTGGACTCGGGGGTGAGCAGTTCTTC.